Described below is a single T cell receptor (beta chain) sequence and its context. It has no known antigen specificity. No quality values exist for individual bases; no much larger clone is one base distant. From cysteine to phenylalanine, the CDR3 is 13 amino acids long. The retained sequence is limited to the CDR3, 39 bases, with the frame set at the first base. Trimming takes 7 bases off V and 4 bases off J; junction bases not matched to a gene: 6. The germline V gene encodes CDR1 MDHEN and CDR2 SYDVKM. This specimen comes from a study of T cells after yellow fever vaccination (dated by TCRdb to about 2019). Regarding the complete study: Libraries from fractions with low cell numbers were prepared with the SMART-Seq v4 Ultra Low Input RNA kit. To track T-cell clones before and after primary and booster YFV17D yellow fever vaccination, bulk TCR alpha and beta repertoires were sequenced longitudinally. Two healthy male donors made up the cohort, one aged 18 to 29 years and the other aged 30 to 40 years. Blood was drawn at multiple timepoints before and after primary and secondary immunization, with bulk PBMC replicates and cell subsets isolated.

The treatment or condition label, as the study defines it: live attenuated yellow fever vaccine strain. A standard Ficoll-Paque protocol was used to isolate PBMCs from peripheral blood. Dynabeads CD4 and CD8 positive selection kits were used to isolate the CD4 and CD8 T-cell fractions. RNA was extracted with TriZol from bulk PBMCs, CD4 and CD8 fractions, and dextramer-positive and dextramer-negative fractions. What the work shows at the level of the full study, not this receptor alone: The secondary T-cell response was weaker than the primary response but faster, peaking on day 5 instead of day 15. Most clones expanded after primary vaccination (almost 97% of CD4 and around 88% of CD8) were re-detected after the booster, suggesting that broad memory maintenance occurred. Because abundant contaminating clonotypes from the bulk population could be contained in FACS-sorted repertoires, computational filtering was required. A small share of clonotypes was detected in both CD4 and CD8 compartments, with the overlap likely arising from convergent recombination. Because only two donors were included in the study, the extent to which the findings can be generalized is limited.

The instrument was an Illumina NovaSeq 6000. TCR cDNA was synthesized by 5'RACE template switching, through which a universal primer site and unique molecular identifiers were introduced. Priming for cDNA synthesis came from both the TCR alpha and TCR beta constant segments. Library amplification involved two PCR steps, and the second step added sample barcodes and sequencing adapters. Sequencing of libraries was done on Illumina HiSeq 2500 (2x100 bp) or NovaSeq (2x150 bp). The paper's processing steps were these. Demultiplexing of reads and collapsing into UMI consensus sequences were performed with MIGEC, and V(D)J alignment was carried out with MiXCR. Vaccine-responding clonotypes were defined with edgeR using replicate PBMC samples, requiring FDR below 0.01 and a log2 fold change above 5 up to day 15. Each bulk clonotype received a CD4 or CD8 identity based on whether the sequenced CD4 or CD8 repertoire contained that clonotype at higher abundance. TCRdb reprocessing: public reads trimmed at Q25 with fastp, clones called with MiXCR, in-frame beta chains kept. Rows are combined by CDR3 protein, so each entry shows the most common genes and DNA. TCRdb, not the authors, supplied the V and J calls. For this sample there are 100,000 to 150,000 distinct CDR3 sequences; approximately 8.4% appear just once. Together, the top ten hold under 40% of the sample.

Sequencing used CD8+ T cells sorted from PBMCs, obtained on the day of the yellow fever booster vaccination. The receptor's source is a man between 18 and 29 years old who received the YFV17D yellow fever vaccine. Here the chain combines TRBV28 and TRBJ1-2; TRBD1 lines up with 7 middle nucleotides. CDR3 protein: CASTPTGTYGYTF. The sequenced DNA: TGTGCCAGCACTCCGACAGGGACCTATGGCTACACCTTC.